These T cell receptor beta chains were read from a single sample in a study of radiation and T cells in renal cell carcinoma. Using immunoSEQ multiplex PCR, the repertoire was profiled, and TCRdb retains in-frame clones only, with some absent. The table lists 100,000 to 150,000 clones, around 84% of them singletons. Sequenced here: blood, sampled from a patient whose treatment included radiotherapy and nephrectomy. All receptors derive from a woman aged 60 to 75 with renal cell carcinoma. Each CDR3 is given with its conserved first and last residue.

v_gene,j_gene,CDR3aa
TRBV2,TRBJ1-2,CASSGGGKGGYTF
TRBV5-1,TRBJ1-6,CASSLGGTAYNSPLHF
TRBV7-3,TRBJ1-1,CASSLTFPGNTEAFF
TRBV2,TRBJ1-1,CASSELTGATFF
TRBV28,TRBJ1-1,CASSARDSGGPEAFF
TRBV10-2,TRBJ2-7,CASSPAGGGEQYF
TRBV5-8,TRBJ2-3,CASSLGGGSTNTDTQYF
TRBV6-1,TRBJ2-3,CATMTSGRADTQYF
TRBV5-4,TRBJ2-2,CASSGILGLGGGELFF
TRBV5-6,TRBJ2-3,CASSFARGDTQYF
TRBV6-5,TRBJ1-6,CASTEGQVNSPLHF
TRBV18,TRBJ2-7,CASSPQSSYEQYF
TRBV9,TRBJ1-3,CASSVGAIDGNTIYF
TRBV5-6,TRBJ1-1,CASRDLTVNTEAFF
TRBV6-5,TRBJ2-7,CASSYSAYYEQYF
TRBV4-1,TRBJ1-2,CASSLTDTFGYTF
TRBV4-1,TRBJ2-2,CASSLRTVSNTGELFF
TRBV7-9,TRBJ1-5,CASSSDRASNQPQHF
TRBV9,TRBJ1-2,CASSAGLRNDGYTF
TRBV7-2,TRBJ2-7,CASSRDRVSSYEQYF
TRBV6-5,TRBJ1-1,CASSYGNMNTEAFF
TRBV30,TRBJ2-5,CAWRSTVQETQYF
TRBV19,TRBJ1-4,CASSIKGRREKLFF
TRBV9,TRBJ2-3,CASSPLGDTQYF
TRBV5-6,TRBJ1-5,CASSSSGDRNQPQHF
TRBV27,TRBJ2-5,CASSPKGREETQYF
TRBV9,TRBJ2-1,CASSVGTNLIDEQFF
TRBV10-1,TRBJ2-1,CASSESGTALQFF
TRBV5-1,TRBJ2-1,CASSLEGGGIYNEQFF
TRBV15,TRBJ2-7,CATSPGQGYEQYF
TRBV9,TRBJ1-2,CASSVEARVGGYTF
TRBV5-8,TRBJ2-1,CASSFGGYYNEQFF
TRBV7-6,TRBJ2-7,CASSSLRGTEQYF
TRBV9,TRBJ2-3,CASSVLAGLTDTQYF
TRBV4-3,TRBJ2-7,CASSQDVWGTSGIYEQYF
TRBV28,TRBJ2-7,CASSLSPSGEQYF
TRBV5-1,TRBJ2-5,CASSLEVMARETQYF
TRBV9,TRBJ2-1,CASSVEGGRPMDEQFF
TRBV10-3,TRBJ2-1,CAISDGYNEQFF
TRBV29-1,TRBJ2-3,CSVVTSGMPDTQYF
TRBV7-9,TRBJ1-2,CASSYSKTNNYGYTF
TRBV11-2,TRBJ2-1,CASSLLAGSLNEQFF
TRBV5-1,TRBJ1-1,CASSLDGTGEAEAFF
TRBV7-9,TRBJ1-4,CASSPMTGDNEKLFF
TRBV19,TRBJ1-1,CASSILRGKANTEAFF
TRBV10-3,TRBJ2-3,CAISSSAGGGGTDTQYF
TRBV28,TRBJ2-3,CASSLMFRGLSTDTQYF
TRBV7-8,TRBJ2-5,CASSLPGTAQETQYF
TRBV28,TRBJ1-1,CASSLSASSNTEAFF
TRBV9,TRBJ2-1,CASSVTGRNEQFF
TRBV6-1,TRBJ1-4,CASSPDVTNEKLFF
TRBV5-8,TRBJ2-3,CASSLLAGGDTQYF
TRBV4-1,TRBJ2-3,CASSQAGADTQYF
TRBV30,TRBJ2-3,CACTTGGEDTQYF
TRBV5-1,TRBJ1-2,CASSLIARGDYGYTF
TRBV6-5,TRBJ1-2,CASSYSGITNYGYTF
TRBV11-3,TRBJ2-7,CASSNGISYEQYF
TRBV6-6,TRBJ2-3,CASRPLAGARDTQYF
TRBV10-3,TRBJ2-2,CAISESPDTGELFF
TRBV4-1,TRBJ2-7,CASSLGFAGGRYEQYF